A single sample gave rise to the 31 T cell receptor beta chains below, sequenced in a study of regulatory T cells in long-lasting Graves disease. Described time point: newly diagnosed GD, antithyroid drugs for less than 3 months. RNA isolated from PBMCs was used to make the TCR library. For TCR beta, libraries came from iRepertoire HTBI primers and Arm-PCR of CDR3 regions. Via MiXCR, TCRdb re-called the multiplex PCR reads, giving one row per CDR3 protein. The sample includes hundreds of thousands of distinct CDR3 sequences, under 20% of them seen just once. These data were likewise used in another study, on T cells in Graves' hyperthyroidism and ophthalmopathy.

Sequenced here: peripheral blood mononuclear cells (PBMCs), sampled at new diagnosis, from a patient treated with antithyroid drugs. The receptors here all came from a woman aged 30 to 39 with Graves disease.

The CDR3, as DNA: TGTGCCAGTACGAGCGGGAGGGCCTGGGAGCAGTTCTTC. Its protein product is CASTSGRAWEQFF. The chain is built from TRBV19 and TRBJ2-1; 10 bases are a match to TRBD2. The CDR3 length is 13 residues. The germline gives CDR1 LNHDA, CDR2 SQIVND (reference sequence). Trimming at V came to 7 bases and at J to 10 bases, leaving 7 bases not matched to a gene.

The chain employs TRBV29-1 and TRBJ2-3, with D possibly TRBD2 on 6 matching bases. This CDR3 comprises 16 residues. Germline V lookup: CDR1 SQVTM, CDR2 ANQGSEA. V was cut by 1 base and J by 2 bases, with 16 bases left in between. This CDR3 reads CSVEVFRDFNTDTQYF. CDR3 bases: TGCAGCGTTGAAGTATTCCGGGACTTCAACACAGATACGCAGTATTTT.

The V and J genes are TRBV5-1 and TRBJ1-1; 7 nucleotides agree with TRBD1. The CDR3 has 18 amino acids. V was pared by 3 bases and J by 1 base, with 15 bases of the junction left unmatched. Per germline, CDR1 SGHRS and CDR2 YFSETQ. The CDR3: CASSWAGQVGSPNTEAFF. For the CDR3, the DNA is TGCGCCAGCAGCTGGGCCGGACAGGTTGGTTCGCCGAACACTGAAGCTTTCTTT.

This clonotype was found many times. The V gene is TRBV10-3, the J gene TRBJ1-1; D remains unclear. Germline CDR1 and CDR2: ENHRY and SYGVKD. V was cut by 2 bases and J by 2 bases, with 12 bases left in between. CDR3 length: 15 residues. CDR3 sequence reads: CAISEATTPNTEAFF. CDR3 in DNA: TGTGCCATCAGTGAGGCGACTACTCCCAACACTGAAGCTTTCTTT.

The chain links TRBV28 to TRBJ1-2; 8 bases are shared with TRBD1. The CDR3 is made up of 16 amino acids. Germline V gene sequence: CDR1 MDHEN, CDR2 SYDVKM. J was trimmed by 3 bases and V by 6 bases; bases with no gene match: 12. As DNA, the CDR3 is TGTGCCAGCAGCCCCTACGACAGGGGCTTCCACTATGGCTACACCTTC. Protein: CASSPYDRGFHYGYTF.

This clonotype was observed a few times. CDR3 bases: TGTGCCAGCAGCACGCTAGGTGGGGGGCGTAACTATGGCTACACCTTC. The encoded protein is CASSTLGGGRNYGYTF. The chain couples TRBV2 to TRBJ1-2; weak D call: TRBD1 (6 bases). Between the trimmed V and J ends, which lost 6 bases and 1 base, there was a span of 18 bases. There are 16 residues in the CDR3. Looked up from germline, CDR1 is SNHLY and CDR2 is FYNNEI.

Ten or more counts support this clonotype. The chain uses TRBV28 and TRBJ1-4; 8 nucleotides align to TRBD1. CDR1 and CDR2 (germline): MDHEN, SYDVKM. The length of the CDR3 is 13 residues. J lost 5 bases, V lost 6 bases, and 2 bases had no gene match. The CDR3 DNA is TGTGCCAGCAGGCAGGGGGCGAATGAAAAACTGTTTTTT. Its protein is CASRQGANEKLFF.

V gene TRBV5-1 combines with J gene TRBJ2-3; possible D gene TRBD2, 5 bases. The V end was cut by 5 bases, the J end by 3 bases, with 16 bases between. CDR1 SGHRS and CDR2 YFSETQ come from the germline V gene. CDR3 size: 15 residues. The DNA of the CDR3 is TGCGCCAGCAGGACTCAGACTACCCAAACAGATACGCAGTATTTT. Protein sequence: CASRTQTTQTDTQYF.

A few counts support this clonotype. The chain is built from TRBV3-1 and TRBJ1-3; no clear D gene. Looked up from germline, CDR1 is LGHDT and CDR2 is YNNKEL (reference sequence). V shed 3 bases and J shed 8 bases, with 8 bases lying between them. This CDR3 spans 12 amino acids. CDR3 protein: CASSQESHTIYF. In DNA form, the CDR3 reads TGTGCCAGCAGCCAGGAATCGCACACCATATATTTT.

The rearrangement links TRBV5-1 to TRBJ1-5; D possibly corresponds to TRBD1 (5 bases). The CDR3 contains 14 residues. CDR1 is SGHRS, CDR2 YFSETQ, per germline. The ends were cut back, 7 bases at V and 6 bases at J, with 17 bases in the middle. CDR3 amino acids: CASGSGGASQPQHF. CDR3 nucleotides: TGCGCCAGCGGCTCTGGAGGGGCTAGTCAGCCCCAGCATTTT.

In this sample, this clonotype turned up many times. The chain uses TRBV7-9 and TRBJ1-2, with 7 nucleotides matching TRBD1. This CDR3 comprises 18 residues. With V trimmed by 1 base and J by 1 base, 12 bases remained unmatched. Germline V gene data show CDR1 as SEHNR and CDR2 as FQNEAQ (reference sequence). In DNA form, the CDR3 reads TGTGCCAGCAGCTTAGAGTTTCAGGGGGGCGCGGTTAACTATGGCTACACCTTC. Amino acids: CASSLEFQGGAVNYGYTF.

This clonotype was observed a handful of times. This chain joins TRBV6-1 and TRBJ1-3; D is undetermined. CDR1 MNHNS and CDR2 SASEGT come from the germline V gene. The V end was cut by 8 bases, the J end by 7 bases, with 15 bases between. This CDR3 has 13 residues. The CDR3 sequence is CASRRDARNTIYF. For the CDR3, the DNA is TGTGCCAGCCGGAGAGACGCCAGGAACACCATATATTTT.

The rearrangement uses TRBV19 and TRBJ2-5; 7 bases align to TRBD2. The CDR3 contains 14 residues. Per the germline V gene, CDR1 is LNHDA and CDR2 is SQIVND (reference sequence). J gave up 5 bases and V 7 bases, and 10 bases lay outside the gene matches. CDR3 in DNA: TGTGCCAGTATGGAGAGCGGGGTCCGGGAGACCCAGTACTTC. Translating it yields CASMESGVRETQYF.

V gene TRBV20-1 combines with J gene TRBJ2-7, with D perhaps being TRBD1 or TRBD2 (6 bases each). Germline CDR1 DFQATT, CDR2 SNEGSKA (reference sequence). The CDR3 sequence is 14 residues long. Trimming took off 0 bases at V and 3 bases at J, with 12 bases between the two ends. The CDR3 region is CSARDRGTIYEQYF. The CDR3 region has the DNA TGCAGTGCTAGAGATCGCGGGACAATCTACGAGCAGTACTTC.

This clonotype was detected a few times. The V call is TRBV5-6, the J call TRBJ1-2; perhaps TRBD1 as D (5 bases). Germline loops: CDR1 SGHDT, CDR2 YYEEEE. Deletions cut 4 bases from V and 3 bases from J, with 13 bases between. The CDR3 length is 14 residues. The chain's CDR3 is CASSPGPLDYGYTF. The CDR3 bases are TGTGCCAGCAGCCCGGGACCGCTGGACTATGGCTACACCTTC.

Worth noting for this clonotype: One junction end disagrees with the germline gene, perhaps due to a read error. CDR3 protein: CASSPRNTEASF. The CDR3, as DNA: TGTGCCAGCTCTCCCAGGAACACTGAAGCTTCCTTT. The V gene is TRBV18, the J gene TRBJ1-1; D unresolved. In germline, CDR1 is KGHSH, CDR2 LQKENI. This CDR3 spans 12 amino acids.

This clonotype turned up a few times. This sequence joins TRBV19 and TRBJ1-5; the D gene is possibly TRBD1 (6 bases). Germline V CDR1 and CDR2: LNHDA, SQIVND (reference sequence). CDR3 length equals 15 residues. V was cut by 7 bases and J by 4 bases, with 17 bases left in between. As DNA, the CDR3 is TGTGCCAGTACGGACAGTACATTATGGAATCAGCCCCAGCATTTT. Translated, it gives CASTDSTLWNQPQHF. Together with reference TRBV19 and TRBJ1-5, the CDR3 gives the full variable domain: DGGITQSPKYLFRKEGQNVTLSCEQNLNHDAMYWYRQDPGQGLRLIYYSQIVNDFQKGDIAEGYSVSREKKESFPLTVTSAQKNPTAFYLCASTDSTLWNQPQHFGDGTRLSIL.

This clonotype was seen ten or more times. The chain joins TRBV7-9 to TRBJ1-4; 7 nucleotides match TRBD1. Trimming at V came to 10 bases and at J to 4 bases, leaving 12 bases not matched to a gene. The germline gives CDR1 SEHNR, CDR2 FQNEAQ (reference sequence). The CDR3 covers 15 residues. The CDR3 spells CATLAPTGINEKLFF. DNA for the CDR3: TGTGCCACCCTGGCCCCGACAGGGATTAATGAAAAACTGTTTTTT.

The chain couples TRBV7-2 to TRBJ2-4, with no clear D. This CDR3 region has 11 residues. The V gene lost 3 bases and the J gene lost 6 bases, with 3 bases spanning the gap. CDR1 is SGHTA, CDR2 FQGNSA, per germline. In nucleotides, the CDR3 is TGTGCCAGCAGCTTTGGAAACATTCAGTACTTC. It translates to CASSFGNIQYF. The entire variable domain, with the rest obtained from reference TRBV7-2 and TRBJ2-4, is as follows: GAGVSQSPSNKVTEKGKDVELRCDPISGHTALYWYRQSLGQGLEFLIYFQGNSAPDKSGLPSDRFSAERTGGSVSTLTIQRTQQEDSAVYLCASSFGNIQYFGAGTRLSVL.

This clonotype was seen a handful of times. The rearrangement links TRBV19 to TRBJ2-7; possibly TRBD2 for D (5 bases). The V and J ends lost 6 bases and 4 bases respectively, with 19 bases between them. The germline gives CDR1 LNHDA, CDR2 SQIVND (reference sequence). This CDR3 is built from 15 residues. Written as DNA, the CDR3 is TGTGCCAGTAGACCTACCCCGGGAAACGGGTACGAGCAGTACTTC. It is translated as CASRPTPGNGYEQYF.

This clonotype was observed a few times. Here the CDR3 DNA reads TGCAGTGCTAGAGAGGGCTTAGCGGGAGGTTTTAATGAGCAGTTCTTC. Translation: CSAREGLAGGFNEQFF. V is TRBV20-1 and J is TRBJ2-1, with 10 bases aligning to TRBD2. The CDR3 has 16 amino acids. The V gene end was trimmed by 0 bases and the J gene end by 7 bases; junction bases not matched to a gene: 9. Looked up from germline, CDR1 is DFQATT and CDR2 is SNEGSKA (reference sequence).

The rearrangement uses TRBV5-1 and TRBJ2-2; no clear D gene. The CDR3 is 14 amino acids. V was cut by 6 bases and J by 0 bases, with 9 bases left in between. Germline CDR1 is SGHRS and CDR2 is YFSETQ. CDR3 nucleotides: TGCGCCAGCACGGCAGACGCGAACACCGGGGAGCTGTTTTTT. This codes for CASTADANTGELFF.

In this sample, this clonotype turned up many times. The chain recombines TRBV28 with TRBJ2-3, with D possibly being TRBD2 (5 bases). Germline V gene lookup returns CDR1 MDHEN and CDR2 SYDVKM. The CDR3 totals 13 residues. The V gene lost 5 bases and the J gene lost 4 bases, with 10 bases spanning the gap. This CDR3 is CASSDVGADTQYF. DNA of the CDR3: TGTGCCAGCAGTGACGTGGGAGCAGATACGCAGTATTTT.

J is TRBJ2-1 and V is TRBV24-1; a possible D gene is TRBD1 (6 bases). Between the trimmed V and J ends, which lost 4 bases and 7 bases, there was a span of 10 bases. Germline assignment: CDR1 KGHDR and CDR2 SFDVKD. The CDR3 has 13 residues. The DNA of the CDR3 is TGTGCCACCAGTGAGGGGGCTAGAAATGAGCAGTTCTTC. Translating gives CATSEGARNEQFF.

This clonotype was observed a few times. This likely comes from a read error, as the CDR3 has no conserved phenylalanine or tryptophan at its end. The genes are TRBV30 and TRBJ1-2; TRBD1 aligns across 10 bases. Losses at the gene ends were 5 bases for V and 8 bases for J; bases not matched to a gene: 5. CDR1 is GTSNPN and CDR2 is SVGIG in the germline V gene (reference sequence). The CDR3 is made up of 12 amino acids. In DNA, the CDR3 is TGTGCCTGGGGGACAGGGGATTACGGCTACACCTAC. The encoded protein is CAWGTGDYGYTY.

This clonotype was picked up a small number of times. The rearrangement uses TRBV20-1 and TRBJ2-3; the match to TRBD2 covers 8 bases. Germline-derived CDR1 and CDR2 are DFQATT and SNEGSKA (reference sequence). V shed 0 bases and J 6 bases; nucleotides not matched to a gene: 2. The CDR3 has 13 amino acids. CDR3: CSARDSGVDTQYF. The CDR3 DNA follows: TGCAGTGCTAGAGATAGCGGGGTTGATACGCAGTATTTT.

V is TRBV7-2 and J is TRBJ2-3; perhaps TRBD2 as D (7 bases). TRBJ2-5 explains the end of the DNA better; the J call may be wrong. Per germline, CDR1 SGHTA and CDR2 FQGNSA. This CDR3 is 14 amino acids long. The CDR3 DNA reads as TGTGCCAGCACTCAACAGGGAGGGAGAGAGACCCAGTACTTC. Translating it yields CASTQQGGRETQYF.

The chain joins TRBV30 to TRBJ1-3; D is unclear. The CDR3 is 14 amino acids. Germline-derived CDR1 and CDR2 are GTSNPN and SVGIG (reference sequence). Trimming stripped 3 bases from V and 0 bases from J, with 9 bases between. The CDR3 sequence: CAWSPGLSGNTIYF. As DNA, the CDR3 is TGTGCCTGGAGCCCAGGCCTCTCTGGAAACACCATATATTTT.

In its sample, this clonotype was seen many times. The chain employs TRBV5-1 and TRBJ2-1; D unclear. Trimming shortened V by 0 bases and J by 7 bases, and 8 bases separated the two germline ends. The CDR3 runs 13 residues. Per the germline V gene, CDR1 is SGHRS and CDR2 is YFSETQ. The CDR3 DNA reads TGCGCCAGCAGCTTGGGCCTAGTTAATGAGCAGTTCTTC. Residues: CASSLGLVNEQFF.

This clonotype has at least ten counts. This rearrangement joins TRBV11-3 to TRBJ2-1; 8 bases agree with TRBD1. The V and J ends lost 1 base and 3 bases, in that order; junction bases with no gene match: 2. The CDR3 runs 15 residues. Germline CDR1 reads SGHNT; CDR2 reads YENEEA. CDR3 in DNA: TGTGCCAGCAGCTTAGGGACAGGGAACTACAATGAGCAGTTCTTC. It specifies CASSLGTGNYNEQFF.

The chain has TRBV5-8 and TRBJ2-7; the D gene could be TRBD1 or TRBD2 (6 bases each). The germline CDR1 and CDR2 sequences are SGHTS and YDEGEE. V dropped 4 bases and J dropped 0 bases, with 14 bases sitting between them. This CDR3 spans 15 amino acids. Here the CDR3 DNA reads TGTGCCAGCAGCGTAGGAGGGGGAGGCTCCTACGAGCAGTACTTC. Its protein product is CASSVGGGGSYEQYF.